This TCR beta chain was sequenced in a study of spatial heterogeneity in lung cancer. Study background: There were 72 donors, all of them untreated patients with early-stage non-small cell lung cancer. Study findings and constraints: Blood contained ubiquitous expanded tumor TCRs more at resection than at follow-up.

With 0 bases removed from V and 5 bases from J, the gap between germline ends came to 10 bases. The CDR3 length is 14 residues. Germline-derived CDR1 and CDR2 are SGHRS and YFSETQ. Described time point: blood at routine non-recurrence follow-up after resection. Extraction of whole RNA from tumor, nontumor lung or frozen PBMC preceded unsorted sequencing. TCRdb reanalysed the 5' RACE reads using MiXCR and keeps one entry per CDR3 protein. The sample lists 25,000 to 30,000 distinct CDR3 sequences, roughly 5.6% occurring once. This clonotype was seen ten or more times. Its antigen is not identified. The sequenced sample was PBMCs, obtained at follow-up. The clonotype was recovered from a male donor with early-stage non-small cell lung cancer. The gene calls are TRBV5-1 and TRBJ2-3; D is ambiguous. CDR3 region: CASSLANKEDTQYF. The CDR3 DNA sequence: TGCGCCAGCAGCTTGGCCAACAAGGAAGATACGCAGTATTTT.